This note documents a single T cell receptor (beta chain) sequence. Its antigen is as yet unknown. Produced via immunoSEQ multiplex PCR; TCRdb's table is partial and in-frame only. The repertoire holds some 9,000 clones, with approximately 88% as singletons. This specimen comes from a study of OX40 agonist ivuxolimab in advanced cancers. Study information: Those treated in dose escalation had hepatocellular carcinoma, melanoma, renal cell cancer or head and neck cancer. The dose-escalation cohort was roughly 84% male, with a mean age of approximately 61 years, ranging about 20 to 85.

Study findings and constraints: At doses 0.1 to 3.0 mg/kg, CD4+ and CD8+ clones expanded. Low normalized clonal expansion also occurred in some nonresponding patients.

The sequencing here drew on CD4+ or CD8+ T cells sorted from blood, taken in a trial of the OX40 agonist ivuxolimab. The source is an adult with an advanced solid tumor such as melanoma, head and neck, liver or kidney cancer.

The CDR3 DNA reads as TGTGCCAGCAGCTCCTGGGGACAGGGGGGACATGGCTACACCTTC. Its protein is CASSSWGQGGHGYTF. The genes are TRBV5-4 and TRBJ1-2; 11 nucleotides match TRBD1. The ends lost 3 bases at V and 6 bases at J; junction bases unmatched: 7. Germline CDR1 and CDR2: SGHNT and YYREEE (reference sequence). This CDR3 has 15 residues. Combining the CDR3 with reference TRBV5-4 and TRBJ1-2 gives the whole variable domain ETGVTQSPTHLIKTRGQQVTLRCSSQSGHNTVSWYQQALGQGPQFIFQYYREEENGRGNFPPRFSGLQFPNYSSELNVNALELDDSALYLCASSSWGQGGHGYTFGSGTRLTVV.